A single sample is the source of the 23 T cell receptor beta chains below, sequenced in a study of OX40 agonist ivuxolimab in advanced cancers. Sequenced by immunoSEQ multiplex PCR; TCRdb stores in-frame clones only, minus some. The sample holds 20,000 to 30,000 clones, 65% to 90% seen once. Source: CD4+ or CD8+ T cells sorted from blood, taken in a trial of the OX40 agonist ivuxolimab. The receptors derive from an adult with an advanced solid tumor such as melanoma, head and neck, liver or kidney cancer.

This clone appeared a few times. The rearrangement links TRBV27 to TRBJ2-2; no clear D. This CDR3 is 10 amino acids long. Germline CDR1 is MNHEY and CDR2 is SMNVEV (reference sequence). Trimming left V 8 bases short and J 5 bases short, with 3 bases between. Written as DNA, the CDR3 is TGTGCCAGCGGTACCGGGGAGCTGTTTTTT. It translates to CASGTGELFF.

This chain joins TRBV14 and TRBJ2-1, with 9 bases matching TRBD2. Per the germline V gene, CDR1 is SGHDN and CDR2 is FVKESK. V was pared by 0 bases and J by 3 bases, with 9 bases of the junction left unmatched. The length of the CDR3 is 18 residues. The DNA for the CDR3 is TGTGCCAGCAGCCAAGATAATAGCGGGAGATCCCGCTACAATGAGCAGTTCTTC. Residues: CASSQDNSGRSRYNEQFF.

This clone has just one count. V and J are TRBV7-2 and TRBJ2-3; TRBD2 aligns across 8 bases. V dropped 5 bases and J dropped 2; count of bases not matched to a gene: 12. This CDR3 contains 17 residues. Germline V gene lookup returns CDR1 SGHTA and CDR2 FQGNSA. The CDR3 DNA reads as TGTGCCAGCAGCGCTCCTCGAAGCGGGGGAGACACAGATACGCAGTATTTT. Translated: CASSAPRSGGDTDTQYF. The full variable domain, its missing parts supplied by reference TRBV7-2 and TRBJ2-3, is GAGVSQSPSNKVTEKGKDVELRCDPISGHTALYWYRQSLGQGLEFLIYFQGNSAPDKSGLPSDRFSAERTGGSVSTLTIQRTQQEDSAVYLCASSAPRSGGDTDTQYFGPGTRLTVL.

This chain joins TRBV5-4 and TRBJ2-4; D is undetermined. This CDR3 contains 14 residues. Germline lookup yields CDR1 SGHNT and CDR2 YYREEE (reference sequence). Between the trimmed V and J ends, which lost 4 bases and 0 bases, there was a span of 8 bases. The CDR3 here is CASSLSLAKNIQYF. CDR3 nucleotides: TGTGCCAGCAGCCTGAGTCTAGCCAAAAACATTCAGTACTTC. The variable domain in full, with the rest retrieved from reference TRBV5-4 and TRBJ2-4, is ETGVTQSPTHLIKTRGQQVTLRCSSQSGHNTVSWYQQALGQGPQFIFQYYREEENGRGNFPPRFSGLQFPNYSSELNVNALELDDSALYLCASSLSLAKNIQYFGAGTRLSVL.

This clone occurred a few times. The chain carries TRBV7-9 and TRBJ2-7; TRBD1 matches 7 bases. The V gene end was trimmed by 5 bases and the J gene end by 1 base; junction bases not matched to a gene: 5. CDR1 is SEHNR, CDR2 FQNEAQ, per germline (reference sequence). The length of the CDR3 is 14 residues. The CDR3 spells CASSLRDSSYEQYF. The CDR3 nucleotides read TGTGCCAGCAGCCTCCGGGACAGTTCCTACGAGCAGTACTTC.

This rearrangement joins TRBV30 to TRBJ2-3, with 8 bases that match TRBD1. The germline CDR1 and CDR2 sequences are GTSNPN and SVGIG (reference sequence). CDR3 length: 13 amino acids. The CDR3 bases are TGTGCGCGGACAGGGACTAGCACAGATACGCAGTATTTT. This encodes CARTGTSTDTQYF.

The CDR3 coding sequence is TGTGCCAGCAGCATGGGACAGGCGGACACCATATATTTT. It is translated as CASSMGQADTIYF. V gene TRBV11-1 combines with J gene TRBJ1-3, with 8 positions matching TRBD1. CDR1 is SGHAT, CDR2 FQDESV, per germline (reference sequence). V was pared by 5 bases and J by 8 bases, with 5 bases of the junction left unmatched. The CDR3 covers 13 residues.

Remarks on this clone: An end of the junction differs from the germline gene, which may be a read error. The chain uses TRBV28 and TRBJ1-1, with a tentative D call TRBD1 (6 bases). The V gene's germline CDR1 is MDHEN and CDR2 SYDVKM. This CDR3 comprises 14 residues. CDR3 region: CASSTGNWNTEASF. The CDR3 nucleotides read TGTGCCAGCAGTACAGGGAATTGGAACACTGAAGCTTCCTTT.

V and J are TRBV7-6 and TRBJ2-7; TRBD1 matches at 12 bases. Trimming took 5 bases from V and 5 from J; bases not matched to a gene: 7. Germline lookup yields CDR1 SGHVS and CDR2 FNYEAQ. CDR3 length equals 15 residues. For the CDR3, the DNA is TGTGCCAGCAGCATTGGGACAGGGGGCCGCGACGAGCAGTACTTC. Amino acids: CASSIGTGGRDEQYF.

The V and J genes are TRBV19 and TRBJ2-7, with D perhaps matching TRBD1 (6 bases). Germline CDR1 is LNHDA and CDR2 is SQIVND (reference sequence). The germline V and J ends were trimmed by 4 bases and 7 bases, with 8 bases remaining between them. The CDR3 sequence is 11 residues long. DNA of the CDR3: TGTGCCAGTAGTACCGGGACAGAGCAGTACTTC. Amino acids: CASSTGTEQYF.

The chain employs TRBV19 and TRBJ2-7; D is undetermined. The CDR3 contains 13 residues. The germline V gene encodes CDR1 LNHDA and CDR2 SQIVND (reference sequence). Deletions cut 1 base from V and 2 bases from J, with 6 bases between. The DNA of the CDR3 is TGTGCCAGTAGTATAGGGGTGACCTACGAGCAGTACTTC. Protein: CASSIGVTYEQYF.

The chain links TRBV29-1 to TRBJ1-2, with D possibly being TRBD1 (5 bases). Germline V gene data show CDR1 as SQVTM and CDR2 as ANQGSEA. There are 11 residues in the CDR3. V was pared by 6 bases and J by 3 bases, with 8 bases between. CDR3 protein: CSVDSYYGYTF. The CDR3 DNA reads TGCAGCGTCGACAGTTACTATGGCTACACCTTC.

The table lists this clone with a count of one. A single base separates this from a much larger clone, so it may be a read error. V and J are TRBV10-2 and TRBJ2-7; the D is unclear. V lost 3 bases and J 6 bases, leaving 6 bases between the germline ends. Germline-derived CDR1 and CDR2 are WSHSY and SAAADI. This CDR3 contains 11 residues. This CDR3 is CASSDGGEQYF. The CDR3 coding sequence is TGCGCCAGCAGTGATGGTGGCGAGCAGTACTTC.

V usage is TRBV5-3 and J usage is TRBJ2-1, with D possibly matching TRBD2 (5 bases). TRBV5-3 is annotated as an ORF whose role is uncertain. V dropped 9 bases and J dropped 2 bases, with 12 bases sitting between them. This CDR3 is built from 13 residues. The DNA for the CDR3 is TGTGCCAACCTAGCAAGACCCTACAATGAGCAGTTCTTC. Its translation: CANLARPYNEQFF.

About this clone itself: One end of the junction fails to match germline, which may point to a read error. Other DNA sequences within the sample encode an identical CDR3. This chain connects TRBV6-5 to TRBJ2-7, with TRBD1 identical over 8 bases. Germline V lookup: CDR1 MNHEY, CDR2 SVGAGI. The CDR3 is 14 residues long. The CDR3 bases are TGCGCCAGCAGTCCCGGGACAGGCTCCTACGAGCAGTACTTC. Its protein is CASSPGTGSYEQYF.

V usage is TRBV6-1 and J usage is TRBJ1-2; possible D gene TRBD1, 6 bases. V was cut by 2 bases and J by 2 bases, with 12 bases left in between. CDR1 and CDR2 (germline): MNHNS, SASEGT. The CDR3 totals 15 residues. The DNA of the CDR3 is TGTGCCAGCAGTGAACTTTACAGGGCGAACTATGGCTACACCTTC. Its protein product is CASSELYRANYGYTF.

In its sample, this clone is medium-sized (0.01 to 0.1%). The chain links TRBV19 to TRBJ1-2; no firm D call. The CDR3 covers 14 residues. The germline V gene encodes CDR1 LNHDA and CDR2 SQIVND (reference sequence). Trimming pared 5 bases from V and 5 bases from J, leaving 15 bases between. CDR3 coding DNA: TGTGCCAGTAGTGACGACTCAGGTCTATATGGCTACACCTTC. Protein product: CASSDDSGLYGYTF.

The chain combines TRBV28 with TRBJ2-2; TRBD1 agrees at 10 bases. The CDR3 is made up of 16 amino acids. In germline, CDR1 is MDHEN, CDR2 SYDVKM. The V and J ends lost 7 bases and 1 base, in that order; junction bases with no gene match: 6. The CDR3 region has the DNA TGTGCCAGCATGACGGGACAGGGGAGGAACACCGGGGAGCTGTTTTTT. It translates to CASMTGQGRNTGELFF.

This chain joins TRBV5-8 and TRBJ1-2, with 8 positions matching TRBD1. The CDR3 loop spans 15 amino acids. With 3 bases clipped from V and 0 bases from J, the junction kept 4 bases outside the gene matches. From germline, CDR1 is SGHTS and CDR2 YDEGEE. In nucleotides, the CDR3 is TGTGCCAGCAGCTCCAGGGACAGGCCTAACTATGGCTACACCTTC. This encodes CASSSRDRPNYGYTF.

The chain carries TRBV4-1 and TRBJ2-1; 11 bases are shared with TRBD2. Looked up from germline, CDR1 is MGHRA and CDR2 is YSYEKL. The CDR3 runs 17 residues. The trim removed 2 bases at V and 2 bases at J, leaving 5 bases unmatched. The CDR3, as DNA: TGCGCCAGCAGCCAAACCGCTAGCGGGGGGCCCTACAATGAGCAGTTCTTC. This encodes CASSQTASGGPYNEQFF.

The CDR3 DNA reads TGCAGCGTTGTATGGGGTTACGAGCAGTACTTC. Its translation: CSVVWGYEQYF. The gene calls are TRBV29-1 and TRBJ2-7; D gene unclear. Trimming took off 4 bases at V and 4 bases at J, with 8 bases between the two ends. CDR1 and CDR2 from the germline V gene are SQVTM and ANQGSEA. This CDR3 has 11 residues.

The gene calls are TRBV30 and TRBJ1-1; D may be TRBD1 (5 bases). V gave up 2 bases and J gave up 3 bases, with 13 bases separating them. Looked up from germline, CDR1 is GTSNPN and CDR2 is SVGIG (reference sequence). The CDR3 covers 14 residues. The CDR3 loop reads CAWSWGPGYTEAFF. The DNA for the CDR3 is TGTGCCTGGAGTTGGGGCCCGGGCTACACTGAAGCTTTCTTT.

V gene TRBV19 combines with J gene TRBJ2-5; D possibly corresponds to TRBD2 (7 bases). Germline loops: CDR1 LNHDA, CDR2 SQIVND (reference sequence). The CDR3 contains 15 residues. Trimming pared 5 bases from V and 5 bases from J, leaving 18 bases between. In nucleotides, the CDR3 is TGTGCCAGTAGTTTCCCCGGGGGGCACTCGGAGACCCAGTACTTC. Protein product: CASSFPGGHSETQYF.